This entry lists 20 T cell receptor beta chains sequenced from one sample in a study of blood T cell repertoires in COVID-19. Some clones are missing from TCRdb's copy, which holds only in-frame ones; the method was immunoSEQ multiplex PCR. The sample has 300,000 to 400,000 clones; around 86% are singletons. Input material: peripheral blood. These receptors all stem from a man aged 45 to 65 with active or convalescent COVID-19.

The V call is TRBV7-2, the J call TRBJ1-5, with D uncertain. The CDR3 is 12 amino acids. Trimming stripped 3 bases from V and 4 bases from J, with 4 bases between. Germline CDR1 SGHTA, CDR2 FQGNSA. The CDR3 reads CASSFLNQPQHF. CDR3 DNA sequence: TGTGCCAGCAGCTTCCTAAATCAGCCCCAGCATTTT.

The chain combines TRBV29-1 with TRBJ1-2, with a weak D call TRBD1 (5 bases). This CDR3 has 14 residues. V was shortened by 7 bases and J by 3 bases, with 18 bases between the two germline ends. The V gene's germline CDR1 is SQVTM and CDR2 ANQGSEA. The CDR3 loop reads CSARRRGSDYGYTF. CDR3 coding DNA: TGCAGCGCCAGGCGGCGGGGCAGTGACTATGGCTACACCTTC.

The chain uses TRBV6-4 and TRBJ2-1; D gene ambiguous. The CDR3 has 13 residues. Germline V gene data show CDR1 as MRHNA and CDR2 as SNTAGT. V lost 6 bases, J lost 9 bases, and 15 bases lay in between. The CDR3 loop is CASSASPRGEQFF. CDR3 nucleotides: TGTGCCAGCAGCGCCTCTCCCCGAGGTGAGCAGTTCTTC.

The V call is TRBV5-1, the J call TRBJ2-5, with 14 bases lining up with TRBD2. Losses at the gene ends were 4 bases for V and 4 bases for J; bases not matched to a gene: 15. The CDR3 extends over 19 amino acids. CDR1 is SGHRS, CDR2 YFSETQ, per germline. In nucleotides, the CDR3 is TGCGCCAGCAGCCTAGCCCCGGGACTAGCGGGAGAGAGGGGAGAGACCCAGTACTTC. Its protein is CASSLAPGLAGERGETQYF.

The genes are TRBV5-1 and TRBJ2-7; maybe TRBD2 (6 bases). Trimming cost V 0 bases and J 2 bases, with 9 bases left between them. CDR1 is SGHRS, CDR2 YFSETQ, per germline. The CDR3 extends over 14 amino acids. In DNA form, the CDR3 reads TGCGCCAGCAGCTTGGTCGGGGGAACCTACGAGCAGTACTTC. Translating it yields CASSLVGGTYEQYF.

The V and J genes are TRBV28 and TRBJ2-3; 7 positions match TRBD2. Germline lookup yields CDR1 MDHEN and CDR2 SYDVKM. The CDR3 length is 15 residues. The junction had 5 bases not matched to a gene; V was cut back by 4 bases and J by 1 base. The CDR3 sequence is CASSSASGRTDTQYF. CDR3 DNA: TGTGCCAGCAGTTCGGCTAGCGGTCGCACAGATACGCAGTATTTT.

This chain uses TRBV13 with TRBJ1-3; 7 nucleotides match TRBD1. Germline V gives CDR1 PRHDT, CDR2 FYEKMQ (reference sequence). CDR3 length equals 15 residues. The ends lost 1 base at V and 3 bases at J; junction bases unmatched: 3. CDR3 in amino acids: CASSLVAGGGNTIYF. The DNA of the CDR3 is TGTGCCAGCAGCTTAGTTGCAGGGGGTGGAAACACCATATATTTT.

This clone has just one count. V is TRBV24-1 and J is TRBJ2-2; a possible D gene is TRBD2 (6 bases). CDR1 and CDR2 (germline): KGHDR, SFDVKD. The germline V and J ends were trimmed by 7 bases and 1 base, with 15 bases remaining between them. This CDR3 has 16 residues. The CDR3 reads CATRKGMEGNTGELFF. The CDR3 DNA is TGTGCCACCAGGAAGGGGATGGAGGGGAACACCGGGGAGCTGTTTTTT.

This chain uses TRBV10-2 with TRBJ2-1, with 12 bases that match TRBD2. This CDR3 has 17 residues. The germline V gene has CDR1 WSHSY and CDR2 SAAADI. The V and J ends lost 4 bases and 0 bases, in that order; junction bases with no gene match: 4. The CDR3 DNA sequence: TGCGCCAGCAGTGTGACTAGCGGGAGAAGCTCCTACAATGAGCAGTTCTTC. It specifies CASSVTSGRSSYNEQFF.

CDR3 coding DNA: TGCAGCATACGAGGACAGGGTACACAAGAGACCCAGTACTTC. Protein product: CSIRGQGTQETQYF. The V gene is TRBV29-1, the J gene TRBJ2-5, with 8 bases aligning to TRBD1. The V gene end was trimmed by 8 bases and the J gene end by 2 bases; junction bases not matched to a gene: 10. This CDR3 contains 14 residues. Germline CDR1 is SQVTM and CDR2 is ANQGSEA.

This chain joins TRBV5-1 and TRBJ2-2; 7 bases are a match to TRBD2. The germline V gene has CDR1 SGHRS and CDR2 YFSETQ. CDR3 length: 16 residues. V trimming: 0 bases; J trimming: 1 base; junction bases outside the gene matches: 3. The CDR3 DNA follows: TGCGCCAGCAGCTTGGCCGGCGGGGGGAACACCGGGGAGCTGTTTTTT. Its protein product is CASSLAGGGNTGELFF.

The CDR3 sequence is CASSNSQGAGNTIYF. The CDR3 region has the DNA TGTGCCAGCAGTAATTCCCAGGGTGCTGGAAACACCATATATTTT. The rearrangement joins TRBV28 to TRBJ1-3; the D gene is possibly TRBD1 (5 bases). The germline V gene encodes CDR1 MDHEN and CDR2 SYDVKM. V was cut by 5 bases and J by 2 bases, with 13 bases left in between. The CDR3 spans 15 residues.

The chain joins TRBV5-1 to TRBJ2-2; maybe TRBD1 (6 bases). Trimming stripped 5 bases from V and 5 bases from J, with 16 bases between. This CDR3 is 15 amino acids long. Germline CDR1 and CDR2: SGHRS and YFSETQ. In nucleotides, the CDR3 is TGCGCCAGCAGATCCGCAGGGGCGCGGACCGGGGAGCTGTTTTTT. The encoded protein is CASRSAGARTGELFF.

The CDR3 loop is CASSFRRGASEAFF. The DNA of the CDR3 is TGCGCCAGCAGCTTTCGGCGGGGGGCGTCTGAAGCTTTCTTT. The J gene is TRBJ1-1, the V gene TRBV5-1, with TRBD1 as a possible D gene (6 bases). The CDR3 has 14 amino acids. V was cut by 2 bases and J by 6 bases, with 14 bases left in between. Germline CDR1 and CDR2: SGHRS and YFSETQ. Complete variable domain (other parts from reference TRBV5-1 and TRBJ1-1): KAGVTQTPRYLIKTRGQQVTLSCSPISGHRSVSWYQQTPGQGLQFLFEYFSETQRNKGNFPGRFSGRQFSNSRSEMNVSTLELGDSALYLCASSFRRGASEAFFGQGTRLTVV.

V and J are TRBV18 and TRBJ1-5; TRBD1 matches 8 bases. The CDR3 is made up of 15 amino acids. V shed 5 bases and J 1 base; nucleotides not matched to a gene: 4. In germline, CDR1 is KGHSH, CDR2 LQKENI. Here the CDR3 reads CASSGQGGSNQPQHF. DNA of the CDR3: TGTGCCAGCTCAGGACAGGGAGGGAGCAATCAGCCCCAGCATTTT.

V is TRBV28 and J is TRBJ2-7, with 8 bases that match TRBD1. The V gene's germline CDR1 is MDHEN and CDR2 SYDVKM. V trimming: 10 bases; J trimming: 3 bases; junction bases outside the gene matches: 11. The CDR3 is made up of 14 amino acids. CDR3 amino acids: CAITRTGYDYEQYF. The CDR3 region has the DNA TGTGCCATCACCCGGACAGGGTACGACTACGAGCAGTACTTC.

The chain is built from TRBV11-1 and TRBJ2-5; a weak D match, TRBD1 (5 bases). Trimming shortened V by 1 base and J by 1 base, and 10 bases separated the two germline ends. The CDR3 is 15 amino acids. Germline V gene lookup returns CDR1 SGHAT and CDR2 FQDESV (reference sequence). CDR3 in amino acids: CASSLGQGVQETQYF. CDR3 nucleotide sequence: TGTGCCAGCAGCTTAGGGCAGGGCGTCCAAGAGACCCAGTACTTC.

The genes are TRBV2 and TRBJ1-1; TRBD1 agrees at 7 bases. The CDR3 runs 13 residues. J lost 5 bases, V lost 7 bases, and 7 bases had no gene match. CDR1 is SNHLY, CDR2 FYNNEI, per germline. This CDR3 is CASILTGWTEAFF. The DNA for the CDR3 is TGTGCCAGCATTCTGACAGGGTGGACTGAAGCTTTCTTT.

CDR3 sequence: CASSPQGSLGQNPRGYTF. CDR3 DNA: TGTGCCAGCTCACCCCAGGGATCTTTGGGACAGAACCCTCGTGGCTACACCTTC. The chain links TRBV18 to TRBJ1-2, with 7 bases that match TRBD1. Looked up from germline, CDR1 is KGHSH and CDR2 is LQKENI. V shed 3 bases and J 7 bases; nucleotides not matched to a gene: 20. The CDR3 has 18 residues.

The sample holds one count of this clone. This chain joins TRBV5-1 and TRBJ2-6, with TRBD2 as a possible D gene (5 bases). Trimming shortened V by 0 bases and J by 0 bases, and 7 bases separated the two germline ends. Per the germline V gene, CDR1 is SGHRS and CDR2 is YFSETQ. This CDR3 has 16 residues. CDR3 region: CASSLAGISGANVLTF. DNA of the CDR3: TGCGCCAGCAGCTTGGCCGGGATCTCTGGGGCCAACGTCCTGACTTTC.